This T cell receptor (beta chain) stems from a study of shared clonotypes between healthy human individuals. This CDR3 contains 12 residues. Germline trimming cut 0 bases from V and 12 bases from J; bases unmatched to any gene: 3. Per germline, CDR1 PRHDT and CDR2 FYEKMQ (reference sequence). Naive-designated CD8 cells lacked CD45RO, were positively enriched for CCR7, and omitted terminally differentiated effector memory CD45RA+ cells. The repertoire was sequenced with immunoSEQ multiplex PCR; TCRdb's copy has only in-frame clones and lacks some. The data hold about 590,000 clones, with over 95% observed a single time.

The receptor's source is a woman between 25 and 40 years old in good health. V is TRBV13 and J is TRBJ2-3, with 7 bases identical to TRBD2. Material for sequencing was naive CD8+ T cells sorted from blood. This CDR3 is CASSLGLADQYF. CDR3 nucleotide sequence: TGTGCCAGCAGCTTAGGGCTAGCGGACCAGTATTTT.